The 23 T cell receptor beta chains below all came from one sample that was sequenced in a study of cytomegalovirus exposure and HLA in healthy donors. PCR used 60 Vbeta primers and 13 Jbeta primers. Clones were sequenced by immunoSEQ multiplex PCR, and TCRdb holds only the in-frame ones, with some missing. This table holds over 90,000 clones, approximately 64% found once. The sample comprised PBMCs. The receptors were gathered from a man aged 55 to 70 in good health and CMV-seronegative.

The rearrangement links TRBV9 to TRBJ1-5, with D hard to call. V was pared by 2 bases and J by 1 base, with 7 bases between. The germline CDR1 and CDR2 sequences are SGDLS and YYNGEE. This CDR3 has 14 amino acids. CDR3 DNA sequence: TGTGCCAGCAGCGTGGGAGGGAGCAATCAGCCCCAGCATTTT. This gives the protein CASSVGGSNQPQHF.

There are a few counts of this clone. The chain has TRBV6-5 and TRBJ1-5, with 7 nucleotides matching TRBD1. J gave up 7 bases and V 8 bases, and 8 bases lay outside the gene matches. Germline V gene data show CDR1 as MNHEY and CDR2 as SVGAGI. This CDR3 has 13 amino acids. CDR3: CASGNRGRQPQHF. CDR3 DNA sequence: TGTGCCAGCGGAAACAGGGGTCGGCAGCCCCAGCATTTT.

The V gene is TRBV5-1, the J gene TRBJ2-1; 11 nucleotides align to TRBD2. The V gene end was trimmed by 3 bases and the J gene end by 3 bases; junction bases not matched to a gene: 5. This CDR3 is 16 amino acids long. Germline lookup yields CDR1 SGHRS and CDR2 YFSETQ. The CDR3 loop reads CASSSPGLAVYNEQFF. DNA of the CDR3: TGCGCCAGCAGCTCTCCGGGACTAGCGGTCTACAATGAGCAGTTCTTC. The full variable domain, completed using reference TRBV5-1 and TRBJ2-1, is KAGVTQTPRYLIKTRGQQVTLSCSPISGHRSVSWYQQTPGQGLQFLFEYFSETQRNKGNFPGRFSGRQFSNSRSEMNVSTLELGDSALYLCASSSPGLAVYNEQFFGPGTRLTVL.

CDR3 loop: CASSDPPGGTNEAFF. The CDR3 coding sequence is TGTGCCAGCAGTGACCCTCCGGGGGGGACGAATGAAGCTTTCTTT. The V call is TRBV6-1, the J call TRBJ1-1; D perhaps matches TRBD1 (5 bases). The germline CDR1 and CDR2 sequences are MNHNS and SASEGT. V was clipped by 3 bases and J by 7 bases, with 18 bases between them. The CDR3 runs 15 residues.

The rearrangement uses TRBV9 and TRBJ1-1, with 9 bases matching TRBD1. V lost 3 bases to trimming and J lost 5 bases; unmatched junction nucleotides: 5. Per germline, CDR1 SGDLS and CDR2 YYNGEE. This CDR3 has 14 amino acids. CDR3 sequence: CASSDRGHLTEAFF. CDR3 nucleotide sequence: TGTGCCAGCAGCGACAGGGGGCATCTTACTGAAGCTTTCTTT.

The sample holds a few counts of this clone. The CDR3 coding sequence is TGTGCCAGCAGCTTCTTTGGGACAGGTGGGAATGGCTACACCTTC. Its protein is CASSFFGTGGNGYTF. The chain links TRBV7-2 to TRBJ1-2, with TRBD1 matching over 8 bases. Germline CDR1 is SGHTA and CDR2 is FQGNSA. Germline trimming cut 3 bases from V and 6 bases from J; bases unmatched to any gene: 9. CDR3 length: 15 residues.

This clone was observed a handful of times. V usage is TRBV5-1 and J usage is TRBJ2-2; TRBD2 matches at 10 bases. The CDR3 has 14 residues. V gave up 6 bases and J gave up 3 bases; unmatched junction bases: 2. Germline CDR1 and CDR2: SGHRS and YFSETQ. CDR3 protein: CASNLAGDTGELFF. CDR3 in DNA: TGCGCCAGCAACCTAGCGGGGGACACCGGGGAGCTGTTTTTT.

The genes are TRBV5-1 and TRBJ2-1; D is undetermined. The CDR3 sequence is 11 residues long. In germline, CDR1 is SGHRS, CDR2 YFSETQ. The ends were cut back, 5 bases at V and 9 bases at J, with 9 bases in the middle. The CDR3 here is CASRAVREQFF. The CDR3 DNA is TGCGCCAGCAGGGCGGTTCGTGAGCAGTTCTTC.

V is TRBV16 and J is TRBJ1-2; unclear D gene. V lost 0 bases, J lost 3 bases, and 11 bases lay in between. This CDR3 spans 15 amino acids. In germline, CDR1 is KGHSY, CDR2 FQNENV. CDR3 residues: CASSQSVTSDYGYTF. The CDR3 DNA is TGTGCCAGCAGCCAATCGGTGACTTCGGACTATGGCTACACCTTC.

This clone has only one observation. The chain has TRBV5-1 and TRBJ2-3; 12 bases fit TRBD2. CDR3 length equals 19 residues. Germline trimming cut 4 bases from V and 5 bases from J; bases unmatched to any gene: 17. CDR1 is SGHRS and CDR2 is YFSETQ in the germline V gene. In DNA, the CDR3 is TGCGCCAGCAGCCCGTCACCCCCTGAATCTAGCGGGGGGGAAGATACGCAGTATTTT. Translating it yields CASSPSPPESSGGEDTQYF.

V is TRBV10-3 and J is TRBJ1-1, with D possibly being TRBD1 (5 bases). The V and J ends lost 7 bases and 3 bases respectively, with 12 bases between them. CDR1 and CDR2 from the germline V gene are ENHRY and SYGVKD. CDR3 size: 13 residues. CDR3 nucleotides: TGTGCCATCAAAAGGGGCACCCACACTGAAGCTTTCTTT. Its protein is CAIKRGTHTEAFF.

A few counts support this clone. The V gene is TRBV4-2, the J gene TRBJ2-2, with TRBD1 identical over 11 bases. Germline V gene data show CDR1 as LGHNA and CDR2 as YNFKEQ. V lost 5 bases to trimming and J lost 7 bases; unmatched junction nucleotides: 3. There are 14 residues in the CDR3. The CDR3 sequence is CASSSGTGGGELFF. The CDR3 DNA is TGTGCCAGCAGCTCCGGGACAGGGGGCGGGGAGCTGTTTTTT.

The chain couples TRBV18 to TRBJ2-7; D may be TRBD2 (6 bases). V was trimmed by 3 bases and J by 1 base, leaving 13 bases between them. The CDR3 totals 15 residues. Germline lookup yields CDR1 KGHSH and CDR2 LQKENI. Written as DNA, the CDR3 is TGTGCCAGCTCACCGGCCGCGGGGACTTCCTACGAGCAGTACTTC. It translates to CASSPAAGTSYEQYF.

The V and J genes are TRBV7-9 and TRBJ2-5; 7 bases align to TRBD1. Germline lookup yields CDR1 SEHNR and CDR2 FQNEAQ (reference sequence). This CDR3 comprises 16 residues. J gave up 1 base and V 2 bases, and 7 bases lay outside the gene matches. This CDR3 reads CASSLRGDRAQETQYF. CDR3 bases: TGTGCCAGCAGCTTAAGAGGCGACAGGGCCCAAGAGACCCAGTACTTC.

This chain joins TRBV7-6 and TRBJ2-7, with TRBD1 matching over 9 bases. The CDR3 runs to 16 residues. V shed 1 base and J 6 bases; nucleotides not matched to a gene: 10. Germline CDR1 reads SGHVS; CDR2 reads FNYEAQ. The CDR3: CASSLVMWGQGREQYF. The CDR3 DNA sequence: TGTGCCAGCAGCTTAGTTATGTGGGGACAGGGACGCGAGCAGTACTTC.

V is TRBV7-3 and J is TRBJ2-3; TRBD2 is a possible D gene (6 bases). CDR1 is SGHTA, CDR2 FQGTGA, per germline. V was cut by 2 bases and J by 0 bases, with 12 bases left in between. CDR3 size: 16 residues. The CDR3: CASSLVSGGSTDTQYF. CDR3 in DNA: TGTGCCAGCAGCTTAGTGAGCGGAGGGAGCACAGATACGCAGTATTTT.

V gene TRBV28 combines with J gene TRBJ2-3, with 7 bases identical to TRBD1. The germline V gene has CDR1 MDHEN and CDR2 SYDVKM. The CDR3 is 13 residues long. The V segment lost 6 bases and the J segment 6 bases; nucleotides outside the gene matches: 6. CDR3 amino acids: CASSPDRVDTQYF. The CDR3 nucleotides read TGTGCCAGCAGCCCTGACAGGGTCGATACGCAGTATTTT.

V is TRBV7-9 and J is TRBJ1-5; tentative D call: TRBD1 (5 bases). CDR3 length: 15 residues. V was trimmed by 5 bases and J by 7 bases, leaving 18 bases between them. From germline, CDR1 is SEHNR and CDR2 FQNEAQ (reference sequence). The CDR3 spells CASSRGAGWGQPQHF. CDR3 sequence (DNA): TGTGCCAGCAGCCGCGGGGCAGGGTGGGGCCAGCCCCAGCATTTT.

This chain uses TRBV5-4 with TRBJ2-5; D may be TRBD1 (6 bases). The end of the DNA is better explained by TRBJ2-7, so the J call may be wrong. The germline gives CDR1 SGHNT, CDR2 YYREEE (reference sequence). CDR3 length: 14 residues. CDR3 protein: CASSFYRVSYEQYF. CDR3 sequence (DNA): TGTGCCAGCAGCTTTTACAGGGTCAGTTACGAGCAGTACTTC.

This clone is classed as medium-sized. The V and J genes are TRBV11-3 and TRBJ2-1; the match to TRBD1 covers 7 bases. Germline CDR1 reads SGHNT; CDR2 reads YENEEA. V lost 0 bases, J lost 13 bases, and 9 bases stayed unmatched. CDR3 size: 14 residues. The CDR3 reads CASSLEAGTVFQFF. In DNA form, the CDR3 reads TGTGCCAGCAGCTTAGAAGCCGGGACAGTCTTTCAGTTCTTC.

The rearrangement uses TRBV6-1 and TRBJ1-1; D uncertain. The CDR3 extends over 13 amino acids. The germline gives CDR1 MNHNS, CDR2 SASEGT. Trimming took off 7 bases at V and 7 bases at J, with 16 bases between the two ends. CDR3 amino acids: CASILWEGREAFF. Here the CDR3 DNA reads TGTGCCAGCATATTATGGGAGGGCCGTGAAGCTTTCTTT.

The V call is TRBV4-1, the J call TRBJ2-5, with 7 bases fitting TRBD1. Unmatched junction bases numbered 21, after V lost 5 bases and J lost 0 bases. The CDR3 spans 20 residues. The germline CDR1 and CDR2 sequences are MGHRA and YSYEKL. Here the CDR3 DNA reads TGCGCCAGCAGCTCGCGAGCCCCCGATGGGACAGCTTGGTACCAAGAGACCCAGTACTTC. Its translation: CASSSRAPDGTAWYQETQYF.

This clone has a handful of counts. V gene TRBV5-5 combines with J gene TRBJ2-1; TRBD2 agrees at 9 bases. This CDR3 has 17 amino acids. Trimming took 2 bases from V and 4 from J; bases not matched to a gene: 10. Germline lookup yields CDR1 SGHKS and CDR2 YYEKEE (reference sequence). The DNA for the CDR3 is TGTGCCAGCAGCTTAGGACTAGCGAGACTGAGGTACAATGAGCAGTTCTTC. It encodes CASSLGLARLRYNEQFF.